Presented here are 27 T cell receptor beta chains from one specimen sequenced in a study of T-cell memory formation after mild COVID-19. TCRdb re-called the 5' RACE reads through MiXCR, storing one row per CDR3 protein. Altogether 540,000 or so distinct CDR3 sequences are present, about a fifth being singletons, with the ten largest covering 9.5% to 15%. Sequenced input: PBMCs or a T cell subset sorted from them (not recorded which). These receptors all come from an adult woman who had mild COVID-19 (a few samples of this study predate the infection). Cell type and time point are not known.

In regard to this clonotype: One base away lies a much larger clone, so this may be a sequencing read error. The rearrangement joins TRBV5-1 to TRBJ1-1; the D is unclear. V was cut by 2 bases and J by 4 bases, with 15 bases left in between. This CDR3 has 15 amino acids. The germline V gene encodes CDR1 SGHRS and CDR2 YFSETQ. CDR3 coding DNA: TGCGCCAGCAGCTTCGGCACCACCGATGGCACTGAAGCTTTCTTT. Translated, it gives CASSFGTTDGTEAFF.

This chain joins TRBV20-1 and TRBJ2-1; TRBD2 matches at 12 bases. Germline loops: CDR1 DFQATT, CDR2 SNEGSKA (reference sequence). The V gene end was trimmed by 3 bases and the J gene end by 6 bases; junction bases not matched to a gene: 6. The length of the CDR3 is 15 residues. The CDR3 loop reads CSASGLAGRRNEQFF. CDR3 coding DNA: TGCAGTGCTAGCGGACTAGCGGGGCGTCGCAATGAGCAGTTCTTC.

This sequence joins TRBV11-2 and TRBJ2-5; D possibly matches TRBD1 or TRBD2 (5 bases each). Trimming stripped 3 bases from V and 4 bases from J, with 12 bases between. The CDR3 has 14 residues. Looked up from germline, CDR1 is SGHAT and CDR2 is FQNNGV. CDR3 sequence reads: CASSLGIGGETQYF. The DNA of the CDR3 is TGTGCCAGCAGCTTGGGGATTGGGGGAGAGACCCAGTACTTC.

This clonotype has only a few counts. This chain connects TRBV7-6 to TRBJ2-7, with D perhaps matching TRBD1 or TRBD2 (5 bases each). V gave up 3 bases and J gave up 3 bases, with 12 bases separating them. Germline V lookup: CDR1 SGHVS, CDR2 FNYEAQ. CDR3 length equals 14 residues. The CDR3 is CASSFPGPLYEQYF. As DNA, the CDR3 is TGTGCCAGCAGCTTCCCGGGGCCCCTCTACGAGCAGTACTTC.

This clonotype has just a few counts. The chain carries TRBV4-1 and TRBJ2-7; 7 bases line up with TRBD1. CDR3 size: 15 residues. CDR1 MGHRA and CDR2 YSYEKL come from the germline V gene. The V gene end was trimmed by 0 bases and the J gene end by 6 bases; junction bases not matched to a gene: 8. The CDR3 DNA sequence: TGCGCCAGCAGCCAAGAGGGGACAGTGAGCGTCGAGCAGTACTTC. Its translation is CASSQEGTVSVEQYF.

This clonotype was detected a few times. This chain uses TRBV9 with TRBJ2-5; 7 bases match TRBD2. The CDR3 is 13 amino acids. Trimming at V came to 4 bases and at J to 7 bases, leaving 7 bases not matched to a gene. CDR1 is SGDLS and CDR2 is YYNGEE in the germline V gene. The CDR3 DNA reads as TGTGCCAGCAGCTCCCGACTAGCAGGGACCCAGTACTTC. Residues: CASSSRLAGTQYF.

The chain uses TRBV7-9 and TRBJ2-1, with 9 bases matching TRBD1. Trimming took 0 bases from V and 8 from J; bases not matched to a gene: 5. The CDR3 runs to 15 residues. Germline V gene lookup returns CDR1 SEHNR and CDR2 FQNEAQ (reference sequence). CDR3 coding DNA: TGTGCCAGCAGCTTAGCGTACAGGGGGCAGGATGAGCAGTTCTTC. Protein: CASSLAYRGQDEQFF.

The chain uses TRBV5-6 and TRBJ1-2; 7 bases line up with TRBD1. V lost 0 bases, J lost 1 base, and 6 bases stayed unmatched. The length of the CDR3 is 16 residues. From germline, CDR1 is SGHDT and CDR2 YYEEEE. The CDR3 loop is CASSLAPNRGNYGYTF. The CDR3 DNA is TGTGCCAGCAGCTTGGCTCCGAACAGGGGTAACTATGGCTACACCTTC.

This clonotype was seen ten or more times. The chain couples TRBV12-3 or TRBV12-4 to TRBJ2-3; no reliable D call. The length of the CDR3 is 13 residues. Deletions cut 10 bases from V and 2 bases from J, with 13 bases between. CDR3 sequence (DNA): TGTGCCATTTTAATGAGGCCCACAGATACGCAGTATTTT. Its translation: CAILMRPTDTQYF.

This clonotype was seen a handful of times. This chain uses TRBV11-2 with TRBJ1-1; D uncertain. Trimming removed 8 bases at V and 3 bases at J, with 16 bases between. The CDR3 sequence is 14 residues long. Germline CDR1 reads SGHAT; CDR2 reads FQNNGV. Here the CDR3 DNA reads TGTGCCAGCTCCATAGAGGGTGTCCACACTGAAGCTTTCTTT. Protein product: CASSIEGVHTEAFF.

The CDR3 DNA reads TGTGCCAGCTCACTCACTAGCAATCAGCCCCAGCATTTT. Translation gives CASSLTSNQPQHF. The chain is built from TRBV18 and TRBJ1-5, with D hard to call. With 4 bases removed from V and 0 bases from J, the gap between germline ends came to 4 bases. Germline V gene data show CDR1 as KGHSH and CDR2 as LQKENI. This CDR3 is 13 amino acids long. Filled out from reference TRBV18 and TRBJ1-5, the complete variable domain reads NAGVMQNPRHLVRRRGQEARLRCSPMKGHSHVYWYRQLPEEGLKFMVYLQKENIIDESGMPKERFSAEFPKEGPSILRIQQVVRGDSAAYFCASSLTSNQPQHFGDGTRLSIL.

This clonotype turned up a few times. The chain employs TRBV4-2 and TRBJ2-5; D possibly corresponds to TRBD2 (5 bases). Germline CDR1 LGHNA, CDR2 YNFKEQ. The V and J ends lost 3 bases and 5 bases respectively, with 10 bases between them. The CDR3 has 13 residues. In nucleotides, the CDR3 is TGTGCCAGCAGCCAGCCTAGCCGGGAGACCCAGTACTTC. It encodes CASSQPSRETQYF.

The chain employs TRBV5-1 and TRBJ1-1; TRBD1 might be the D (6 bases). The length of the CDR3 is 18 residues. The germline CDR1 and CDR2 sequences are SGHRS and YFSETQ. The germline V and J ends were trimmed by 2 bases and 5 bases, with 25 bases remaining between them. Here the CDR3 reads CASSLPRTERPSGTEAFF. The CDR3 bases are TGCGCCAGCAGCTTACCCCGGACAGAACGACCCAGCGGGACTGAAGCTTTCTTT.

This clonotype has only a few counts. The CDR3 DNA sequence: TGTGCCAGCAGTCCTTGGAACAGTTTGTCTGGGGCCAACGTCCTGACTTTC. This translates into CASSPWNSLSGANVLTF. The chain employs TRBV12-3 or TRBV12-4 and TRBJ2-6, with D hard to call. There are 17 residues in the CDR3. Trimming cost V 5 bases and J 1 base, with 15 bases left between them.

This chain joins TRBV12-3 or TRBV12-4 and TRBJ1-3; D unclear. This CDR3 is built from 17 residues. Between the trimmed V and J ends, which lost 7 bases and 0 bases, there was a span of 19 bases. CDR3 DNA: TGTGCCAGCATCAAGCCATCAAAAATAGGCTCTGGAAACACCATATATTTT. This sequence encodes CASIKPSKIGSGNTIYF.

V gene TRBV4-1 combines with J gene TRBJ1-6; D is unresolved. The CDR3 spans 16 residues. V was pared by 0 bases and J by 3 bases, with 9 bases between. In germline, CDR1 is MGHRA, CDR2 YSYEKL. CDR3 region: CASSQEGRNYNSPLHF. The CDR3 DNA is TGCGCCAGCAGCCAAGAAGGGCGGAACTATAATTCACCCCTCCACTTT.

The chain links TRBV10-3 to TRBJ2-2; D is ambiguous. Germline V gene data show CDR1 as ENHRY and CDR2 as SYGVKD. V lost 1 base, J lost 0 bases, and 6 bases lay in between. This CDR3 comprises 15 residues. In DNA, the CDR3 is TGTGCCATCAGTGAGTACCCGCCGAACACCGGGGAGCTGTTTTTT. This translates into CAISEYPPNTGELFF.

A few counts support this clonotype. The chain combines TRBV6-2 or TRBV6-3 with TRBJ2-1, with 13 bases lining up with TRBD2. CDR3 length equals 15 residues. Per germline, CDR1 MNHEY and CDR2 SVGEGT. V was pared by 6 bases and J by 6 bases, with 5 bases of the junction left unmatched. CDR3 region: CASRMGLAGSNEQFF. The CDR3 DNA reads TGTGCCAGCAGGATGGGACTAGCGGGAAGCAATGAGCAGTTCTTC.

This chain joins TRBV7-9 and TRBJ2-1; weak D call: TRBD2 (6 bases). Germline assignment: CDR1 SEHNR and CDR2 FQNEAQ (reference sequence). The CDR3 is 14 amino acids. V dropped 10 bases and J dropped 9 bases, with 22 bases sitting between them. In nucleotides, the CDR3 is TGTGCCACCAGACCTGGGACTTCCCCCCCTGAGCAGTTCTTC. This codes for CATRPGTSPPEQFF.

The rearrangement links TRBV30 to TRBJ2-3; tentatively, D is TRBD1 (5 bases). Germline V gives CDR1 GTSNPN, CDR2 SVGIG (reference sequence). This CDR3 comprises 14 residues. V gave up 2 bases and J gave up 5 bases, with 14 bases separating them. CDR3 region: CAWSSTGHQDTQYF. As DNA, the CDR3 is TGTGCCTGGAGTTCGACCGGACATCAAGATACGCAGTATTTT.

This clonotype has just a few counts. The V call is TRBV10-3, the J call TRBJ2-1; no clear D. There are 15 residues in the CDR3. Deletions cut 7 bases from V and 3 bases from J, with 16 bases between. CDR1 and CDR2 (germline): ENHRY, SYGVKD. The DNA for the CDR3 is TGTGCCATCACCTCCCTTCCAGGTTTCTACAATGAGCAGTTCTTC. Residues: CAITSLPGFYNEQFF.

This clonotype appeared a few times. The chain recombines TRBV12-3 or TRBV12-4 with TRBJ2-1, with 7 bases identical to TRBD2. This CDR3 comprises 14 residues. After removal of 7 bases from V and 8 bases from J, the junction contained 11 bases not matched to a gene. The CDR3 reads CASILGLHSDEQFF. The CDR3 DNA is TGTGCCAGCATCCTGGGACTACATAGCGATGAGCAGTTCTTC.

The chain has TRBV12-3 or TRBV12-4 and TRBJ2-7, with unresolved D. The CDR3 totals 13 residues. V shed 4 bases and J shed 7 bases, with 14 bases lying between them. CDR3 nucleotides: TGTGCCAGCAGTTCCCTTTCGCTTTGGGAGCAGTACTTC. Translated: CASSSLSLWEQYF.

This clonotype was seen a few times. This rearrangement joins TRBV12-3 or TRBV12-4 to TRBJ2-2, with D tentatively TRBD1 (6 bases). This CDR3 region has 14 residues. Deletions cut 4 bases from V and 6 bases from J, with 12 bases between. In nucleotides, the CDR3 is TGTGCCAGCAGTTCGACAGGAGACTCCGGGGAGCTGTTTTTT. Translation gives CASSSTGDSGELFF.

This chain joins TRBV30 and TRBJ2-7, with a tentative D call TRBD1 (6 bases). Germline CDR1 GTSNPN, CDR2 SVGIG (reference sequence). This CDR3 is 15 amino acids long. Trimming shortened V by 1 base and J by 2 bases, and 15 bases separated the two germline ends. CDR3 region: CAWSERSWGPYEQYF. The DNA of the CDR3 is TGTGCCTGGAGTGAACGGAGTTGGGGGCCCTACGAGCAGTACTTC.

The J gene is TRBJ2-5, the V gene TRBV5-5; the match to TRBD2 covers 14 bases. J gave up 0 bases and V 4 bases, and 5 bases lay outside the gene matches. CDR3 size: 17 residues. Germline V gene lookup returns CDR1 SGHKS and CDR2 YYEKEE (reference sequence). The chain's CDR3 is CASSQGLAGDNQETQYF. The CDR3 coding sequence is TGTGCCAGCAGCCAGGGACTAGCGGGGGACAACCAAGAGACCCAGTACTTC. Full variable domain (missing parts from reference TRBV5-5 and TRBJ2-5): DAGVTQSPTHLIKTRGQQVTLRCSPISGHKSVSWYQQVLGQGPQFIFQYYEKEERGRGNFPDRFSARQFPNYSSELNVNALLLGDSALYLCASSQGLAGDNQETQYFGPGTRLLVL.

The chain couples TRBV7-3 to TRBJ2-7, with D possibly TRBD2 on 6 matching bases. This CDR3 contains 13 residues. The V gene's germline CDR1 is SGHTA and CDR2 FQGTGA. Deletions cut 5 bases from V and 4 bases from J, with 12 bases between. The CDR3 nucleotides are TGTGCCAGCAGCACGGACGGGGGATACGAGCAGTACTTC. The encoded protein is CASSTDGGYEQYF.